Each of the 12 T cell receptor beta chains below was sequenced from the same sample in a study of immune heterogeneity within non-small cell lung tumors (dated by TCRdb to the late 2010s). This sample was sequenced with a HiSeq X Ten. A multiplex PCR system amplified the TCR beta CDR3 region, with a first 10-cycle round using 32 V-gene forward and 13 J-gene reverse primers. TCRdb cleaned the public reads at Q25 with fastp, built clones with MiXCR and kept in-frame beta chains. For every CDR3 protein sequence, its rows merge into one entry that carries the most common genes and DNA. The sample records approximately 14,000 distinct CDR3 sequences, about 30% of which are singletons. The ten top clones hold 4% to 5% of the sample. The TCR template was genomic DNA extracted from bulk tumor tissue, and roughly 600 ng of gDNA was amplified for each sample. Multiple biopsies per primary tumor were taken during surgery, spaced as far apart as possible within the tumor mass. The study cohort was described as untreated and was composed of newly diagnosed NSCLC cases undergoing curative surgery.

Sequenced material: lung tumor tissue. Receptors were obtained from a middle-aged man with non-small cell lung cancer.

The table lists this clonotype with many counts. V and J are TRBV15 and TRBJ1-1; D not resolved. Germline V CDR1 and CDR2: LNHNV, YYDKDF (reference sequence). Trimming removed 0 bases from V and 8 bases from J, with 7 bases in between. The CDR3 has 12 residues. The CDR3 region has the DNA TGTGCCACCAGCAGAGAAGGGTACGAAGCTTTCTTT. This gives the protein CATSREGYEAFF. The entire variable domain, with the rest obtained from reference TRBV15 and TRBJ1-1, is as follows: DAMVIQNPRYQVTQFGKPVTLSCSQTLNHNVMYWYQQKSSQAPKLLFHYYDKDFNNEADTPDNFQSRRPNTSFCFLDIRSPGLGDTAMYLCATSREGYEAFFGQGTRLTVV.

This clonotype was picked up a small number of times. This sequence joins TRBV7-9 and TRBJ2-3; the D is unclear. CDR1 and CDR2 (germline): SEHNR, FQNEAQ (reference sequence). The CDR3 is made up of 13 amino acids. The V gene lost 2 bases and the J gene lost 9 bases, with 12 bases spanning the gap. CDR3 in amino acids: CASSLSGSSTQYF. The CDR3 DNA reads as TGTGCCAGCAGCTTAAGTGGGTCCAGCACGCAGTATTTT.

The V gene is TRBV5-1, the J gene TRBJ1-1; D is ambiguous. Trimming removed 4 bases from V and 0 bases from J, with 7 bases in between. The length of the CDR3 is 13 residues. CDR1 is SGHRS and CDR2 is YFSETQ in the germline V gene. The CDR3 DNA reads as TGCGCCAGCAGCAACAGACTGAACACTGAAGCTTTCTTT. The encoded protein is CASSNRLNTEAFF.

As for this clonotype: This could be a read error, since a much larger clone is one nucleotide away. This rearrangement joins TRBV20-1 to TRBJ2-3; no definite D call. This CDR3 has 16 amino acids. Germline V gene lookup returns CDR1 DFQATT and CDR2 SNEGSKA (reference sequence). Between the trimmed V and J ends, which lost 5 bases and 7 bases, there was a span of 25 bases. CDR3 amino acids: CSAQTMAYQRRYTQYF. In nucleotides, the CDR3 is TGCAGTGCTCAGACAATGGCGTATCAAAGGCGGTATACGCAGTATTTT.

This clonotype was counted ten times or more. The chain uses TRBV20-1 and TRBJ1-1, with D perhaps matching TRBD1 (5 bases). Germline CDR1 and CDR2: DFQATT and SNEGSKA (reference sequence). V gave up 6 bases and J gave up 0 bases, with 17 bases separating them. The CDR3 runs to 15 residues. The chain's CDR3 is CSASLPTVLNTEAFF. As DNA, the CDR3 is TGCAGTGCCTCCCTCCCGACAGTCTTGAACACTGAAGCTTTCTTT.

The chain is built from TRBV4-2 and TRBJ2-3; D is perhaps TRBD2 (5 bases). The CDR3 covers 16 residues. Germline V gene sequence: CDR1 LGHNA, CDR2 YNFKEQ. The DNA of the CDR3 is TGTTCCCGATGTGGGAGATGTTCGGTCTGCACAGATACGCAGTATTTT. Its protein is CSRCGRCSVCTDTQYF.

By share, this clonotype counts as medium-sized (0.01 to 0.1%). The CDR3 protein is CASSLSRQVGGYTF. The CDR3 region has the DNA TGCGCCAGCAGCTTATCACGACAGGTGGGCGGCTACACCTTC. The rearrangement uses TRBV5-1 and TRBJ1-2; weak D call: TRBD1 (6 bases). This CDR3 contains 14 residues. Trimming removed 2 bases from V and 8 bases from J, with 16 bases in between. CDR1 and CDR2 (germline): SGHRS, YFSETQ.

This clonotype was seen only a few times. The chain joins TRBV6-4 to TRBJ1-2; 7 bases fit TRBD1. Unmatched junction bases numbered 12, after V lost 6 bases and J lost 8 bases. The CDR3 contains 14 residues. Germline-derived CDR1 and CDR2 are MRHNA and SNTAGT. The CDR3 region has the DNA TGTGCCAGCAGGAAAAATAACAGGGGAGGAGGCTACACCTTC. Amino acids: CASRKNNRGGGYTF.

In DNA form, the CDR3 reads TGCAGTGCTGTGGGGGCTCAAGAGACCCAGTACTTC. Residues: CSAVGAQETQYF. V and J are TRBV20-1 and TRBJ2-5, with a weak D call TRBD1 (6 bases). CDR1 and CDR2 from the germline V gene are DFQATT and SNEGSKA (reference sequence). The CDR3 is 12 amino acids. The V end lost 5 bases, the J end lost 2 bases, and 9 bases lay between the germline ends.

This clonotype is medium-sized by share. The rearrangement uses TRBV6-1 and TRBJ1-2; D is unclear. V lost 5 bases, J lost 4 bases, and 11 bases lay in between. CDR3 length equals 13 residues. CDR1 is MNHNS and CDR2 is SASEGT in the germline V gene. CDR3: CASSYPGSYGYTF. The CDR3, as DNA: TGTGCCAGCAGTTACCCAGGATCCTATGGCTACACCTTC.

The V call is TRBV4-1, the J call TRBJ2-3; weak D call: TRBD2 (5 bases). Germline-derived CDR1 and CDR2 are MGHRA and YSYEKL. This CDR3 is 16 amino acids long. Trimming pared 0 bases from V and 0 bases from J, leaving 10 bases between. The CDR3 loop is CASSQEEAGSTDTQYF. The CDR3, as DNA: TGCGCCAGCAGCCAAGAGGAGGCAGGTAGCACAGATACGCAGTATTTT.

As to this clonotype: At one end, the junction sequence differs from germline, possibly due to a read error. Here the CDR3 DNA reads TGTGCCCGCAGTTCGCGGGGGGGGAGGGGGTCGACAGGGTGGTTCTTC. Translation gives CARSSRGGRGSTGWFF. The rearrangement joins TRBV25-1 to TRBJ2-1; 9 bases fit TRBD2. The CDR3 extends over 16 amino acids. Germline lookup yields CDR1 MGHDK and CDR2 SYGVNS. The full variable domain, rest sourced from reference TRBV25-1 and TRBJ2-1, is EADIYQTPRYLVIGTGKKITLECSQTMGHDKMYWYQQDPGMELHLIHYSYGVNSTEKGDLSSESTVSRIRTEHFPLTLESARPSHTSQYLCARSSRGGRGSTGWFFGPGTRLTVL.